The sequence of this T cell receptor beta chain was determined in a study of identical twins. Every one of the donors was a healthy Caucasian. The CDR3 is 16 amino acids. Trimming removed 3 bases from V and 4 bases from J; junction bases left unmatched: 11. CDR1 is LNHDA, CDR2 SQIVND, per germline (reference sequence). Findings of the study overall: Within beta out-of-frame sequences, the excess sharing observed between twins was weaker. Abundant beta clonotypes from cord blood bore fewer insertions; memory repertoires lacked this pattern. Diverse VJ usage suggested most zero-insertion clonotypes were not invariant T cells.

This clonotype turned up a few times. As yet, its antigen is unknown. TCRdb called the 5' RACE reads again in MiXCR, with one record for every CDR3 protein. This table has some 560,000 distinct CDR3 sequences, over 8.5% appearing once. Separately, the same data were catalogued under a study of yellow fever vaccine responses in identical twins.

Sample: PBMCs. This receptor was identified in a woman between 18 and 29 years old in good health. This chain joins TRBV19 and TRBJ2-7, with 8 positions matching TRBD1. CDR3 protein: CASSIFAGTGTYEQYF. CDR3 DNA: TGTGCCAGTAGTATCTTCGCCGGGACAGGTACTTACGAGCAGTACTTC. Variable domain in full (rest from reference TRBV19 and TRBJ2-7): DGGITQSPKYLFRKEGQNVTLSCEQNLNHDAMYWYRQDPGQGLRLIYYSQIVNDFQKGDIAEGYSVSREKKESFPLTVTSAQKNPTAFYLCASSIFAGTGTYEQYFGPGTRLTVT.